These 10 T cell receptor beta chains share one sample of origin, sequenced in a study of blood T cells in healthy people across ages. The authors ran a second PCR of roughly 7 to 11 cycles using a sample-barcoded 5' primer and a J-beta primer mix. TCRdb re-called the 5' RACE reads through MiXCR, storing one row per CDR3 protein. The table has under 1,000,000 distinct CDR3 sequences, about 42% seen once; the top ten hold roughly 18%. Material: blood. The receptors were gathered from a man older than 75 in good health.

This clonotype was detected only a few times. J is TRBJ2-3 and V is TRBV6-6; D gene ambiguous. From germline, CDR1 is MNHNY and CDR2 SVGAGI (reference sequence). V was pared by 6 bases and J by 3 bases, with 13 bases between. This CDR3 comprises 14 residues. DNA of the CDR3: TGTGCCAGCAGGTCTCACGGCTTAACAGATACGCAGTATTTT. Its translation: CASRSHGLTDTQYF.

There are a few counts of this clonotype. The V call is TRBV10-3, the J call TRBJ1-1, with D possibly being TRBD1 (5 bases). With 0 bases removed from V and 7 bases from J, the gap between germline ends came to 21 bases. Per germline, CDR1 ENHRY and CDR2 SYGVKD. The CDR3 runs 17 residues. CDR3 residues: CAISESNWPSGGSEAFF. CDR3 coding DNA: TGTGCCATCAGTGAGTCGAATTGGCCCTCGGGGGGGAGTGAAGCTTTCTTT.

This clonotype was recorded many times. At one boundary the junction diverges from the germline segment, which might be a read error. The chain couples TRBV5-4 to TRBJ2-1, with 8 bases aligning to TRBD2. CDR1 is SGHNT and CDR2 is YYREEE in the germline V gene (reference sequence). This CDR3 is 15 amino acids long. The chain's CDR3 is CASSFGGGVYNEQFF. The DNA of the CDR3 is TGCGCCAGCAGCTTCGGGGGGGGAGTCTACAATGAGCAGTTCTTC. Full variable domain (remainder filled in from reference TRBV5-4 and TRBJ2-1): ETGVTQSPTHLIKTRGQQVTLRCSSQSGHNTVSWYQQALGQGPQFIFQYYREEENGRGNFPPRFSGLQFPNYSSELNVNALELDDSALYLCASSFGGGVYNEQFFGPGTRLTVL.

The V call is TRBV20-1, the J call TRBJ2-7; 7 bases agree with TRBD2. With V trimmed by 6 bases and J by 7 bases, 24 bases remained unmatched. The CDR3 spans 17 residues. Per the germline V gene, CDR1 is DFQATT and CDR2 is SNEGSKA (reference sequence). The CDR3 DNA sequence: TGCAGTGCGTTAAATAGGCTAGCGGCCCCGGGGAAGAATGAGCAGTACTTC. It translates to CSALNRLAAPGKNEQYF.

This clonotype was counted only a few times. This CDR3 reads CASSLVADGYTF. The DNA for the CDR3 is TGTGCCAGCAGCTTAGTAGCAGATGGCTACACCTTC. J is TRBJ1-2 and V is TRBV7-9, with no clear D. From germline, CDR1 is SEHNR and CDR2 FQNEAQ (reference sequence). Between the trimmed V and J ends, which lost 1 base and 6 bases, there was a span of 6 bases. The CDR3 loop spans 12 amino acids.

The CDR3 protein is CASIYDPGGPDEQYF. The DNA of the CDR3 is TGTGCCAGCATCTACGACCCGGGAGGGCCGGACGAGCAGTACTTC. V usage is TRBV6-2 or TRBV6-3 and J usage is TRBJ2-4; 8 bases agree with TRBD2. The better agreement between TRBJ2-7 and the DNA end casts doubt on the J call. This CDR3 has 15 residues. The germline gives CDR1 MNHEY, CDR2 SVGEGT.

The rearrangement links TRBV6-5 to TRBJ2-7; D unclear. This CDR3 spans 13 amino acids. The germline V and J ends were trimmed by 5 bases and 0 bases, with 8 bases remaining between them. Germline V gene lookup returns CDR1 MNHEY and CDR2 SVGAGI. CDR3 loop: CASSLFSSYEQYF. The CDR3 DNA follows: TGTGCCAGCAGTCTTTTTTCCTCCTACGAGCAGTACTTC.

Turning to this clonotype: At one boundary the junction diverges from the germline segment, which might be a read error. This chain links TRBV7-2 with TRBJ1-5; tentative D call: TRBD1 (5 bases). CDR1 and CDR2 from the germline V gene are SGHTA and FQGNSA. This CDR3 is 15 amino acids long. The CDR3 nucleotides are TGTGCCAGCGGCTTCCGCGGGGCCCCCAATCAGCCCCAGCATTTT. This codes for CASGFRGAPNQPQHF.

In DNA, the CDR3 is TGTGCCAGCAGCGTAGTGGGACAGGGTGCCACTGAAGCTTTCTTT. Its translation: CASSVVGQGATEAFF. The rearrangement uses TRBV9 and TRBJ1-1, with 9 bases matching TRBD1. Germline V lookup: CDR1 SGDLS, CDR2 YYNGEE. The CDR3 is made up of 15 amino acids. Trimming took 0 bases from V and 4 from J; bases not matched to a gene: 4.

The chain couples TRBV3-1 to TRBJ2-5; 13 bases align to TRBD2. CDR1 LGHDT and CDR2 YNNKEL come from the germline V gene (reference sequence). This CDR3 has 15 amino acids. The V segment lost 5 bases and the J segment 5 bases; nucleotides outside the gene matches: 5. In DNA, the CDR3 is TGTGCCAGCAGCGTATCGGGACTAGCGGGGGAGACCCAGTACTTC. Translation: CASSVSGLAGETQYF.